The 8 T cell receptor beta chains below all came from one sample that was sequenced in a study of blood T cell repertoires in COVID-19 (dated by TCRdb to about 2020). Library preparation employed the immunoSEQ multiplex PCR assay. Here the immuneACCESS table is served through TCRdb, limited to in-frame sequences with V and J called. Missing clones are a known gap in these copies; in checked studies unresolved V genes cover under half, and the rest lacks a known reason. The sample table holds approximately 94,000 clones, of which about nine tenths were seen once. The top ten clonotypes cover about 1.9% of the sample. The material sequenced was peripheral blood. Receptors originate from a man aged 50-59 years with active COVID-19.

The sample holds a few counts of this clone. The chain links TRBV11-2 to TRBJ1-1; a possible D gene is TRBD1 (5 bases). The germline V and J ends were trimmed by 8 bases and 5 bases, with 18 bases remaining between them. Germline CDR1 is SGHAT and CDR2 is FQNNGV. The CDR3 is 14 amino acids. The CDR3 DNA reads as TGTGCCAGCTCCCTTGAAGGGGTGGGAACTGAAGCTTTCTTT. Protein: CASSLEGVGTEAFF.

The V and J genes are TRBV2 and TRBJ2-7; 9 positions match TRBD2. V was clipped by 0 bases and J by 3 bases; unmatched bases: 6. The CDR3 sequence is 16 residues long. Germline CDR1 SNHLY, CDR2 FYNNEI. CDR3 protein: CASSEAVLAGFYEQYF. The CDR3, as DNA: TGTGCCAGCAGTGAAGCGGTTCTAGCGGGGTTCTACGAGCAGTACTTC.

This clone was seen only once. The chain joins TRBV6-1 to TRBJ1-6; no firm D call. The length of the CDR3 is 16 residues. Germline lookup yields CDR1 MNHNS and CDR2 SASEGT. The V gene lost 1 base and the J gene lost 0 bases, with 7 bases spanning the gap. The CDR3 nucleotides read TGTGCCAGCAGTGAAGTGGGGAGCTCCTATAATTCACCCCTCCACTTT. Amino acids: CASSEVGSSYNSPLHF.

The chain links TRBV7-6 to TRBJ1-6; 8 positions match TRBD1. Unmatched junction bases numbered 9, after V lost 5 bases and J lost 9 bases. The length of the CDR3 is 15 residues. Germline loops: CDR1 SGHVS, CDR2 FNYEAQ. CDR3 residues: CASSRRQGTASPLHF. The DNA of the CDR3 is TGTGCCAGCAGCCGACGACAGGGGACTGCTTCACCCCTCCACTTT.

This chain joins TRBV2 and TRBJ1-3; D is unresolved. The CDR3 spans 14 residues. Looked up from germline, CDR1 is SNHLY and CDR2 is FYNNEI. The V end lost 6 bases, the J end lost 0 bases, and 9 bases lay between the germline ends. The CDR3 nucleotides are TGTGCCAGCAGGAGGGAAAACTCTGGAAACACCATATATTTT. It specifies CASRRENSGNTIYF.

This clone has a single count. The chain recombines TRBV2 with TRBJ1-6; the D gene is possibly TRBD1 (6 bases). The germline V gene has CDR1 SNHLY and CDR2 FYNNEI. The CDR3 contains 14 residues. The V end was cut by 3 bases, the J end by 11 bases, with 14 bases between. This CDR3 is CASSDYDRRTPLHF. CDR3 nucleotide sequence: TGTGCCAGCAGTGACTATGACAGGCGAACACCCCTCCACTTT.

V gene TRBV10-1 combines with J gene TRBJ2-3; TRBD1 agrees at 8 bases. Germline values: CDR1 WNHNN, CDR2 SYGVQD (reference sequence). The CDR3 totals 13 residues. V was pared by 6 bases and J by 4 bases, with 3 bases of the junction left unmatched. The CDR3 DNA follows: TGCGCCAGCAGCCAGGGGGCTGCAGATACGCAGTATTTT. Encoded protein: CASSQGAADTQYF.

The gene calls are TRBV6-6 and TRBJ2-7, with 11 bases fitting TRBD2. Germline V CDR1 and CDR2: MNHNY, SVGAGI (reference sequence). V trimming: 6 bases; J trimming: 1 base; junction bases outside the gene matches: 5. The CDR3 is 15 residues long. CDR3 loop: CASRMTSGASYEQYF. Written as DNA, the CDR3 is TGTGCCAGCAGGATGACTAGCGGGGCATCCTACGAGCAGTACTTC.